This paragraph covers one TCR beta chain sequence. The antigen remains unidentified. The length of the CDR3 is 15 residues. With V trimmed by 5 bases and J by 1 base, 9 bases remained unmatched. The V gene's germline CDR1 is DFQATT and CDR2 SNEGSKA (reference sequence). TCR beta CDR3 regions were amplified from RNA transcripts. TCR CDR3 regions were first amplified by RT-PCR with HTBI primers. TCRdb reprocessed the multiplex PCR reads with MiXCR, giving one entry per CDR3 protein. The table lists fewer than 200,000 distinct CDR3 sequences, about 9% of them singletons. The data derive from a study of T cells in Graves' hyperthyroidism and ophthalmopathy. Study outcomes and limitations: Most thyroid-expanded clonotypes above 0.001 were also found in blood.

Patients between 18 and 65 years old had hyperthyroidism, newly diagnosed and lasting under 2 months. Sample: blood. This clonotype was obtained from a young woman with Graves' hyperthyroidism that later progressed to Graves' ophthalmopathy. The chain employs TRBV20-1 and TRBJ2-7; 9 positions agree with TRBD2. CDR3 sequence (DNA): TGCAGTGCTGAACCTAGCGGGATAGAATCCTACGAGCAGTACTTC. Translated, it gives CSAEPSGIESYEQYF.